This T cell receptor beta chain was documented in a study of cytomegalovirus exposure and HLA in healthy donors. Background on the study: The Caucasian-associated ancestry cluster contained 81% of the approximately 420 genotyped donors. General study points: Some 17,000 TCR beta sequences were associated with HLA alleles at 0.05 false discovery rate in a later analysis.

Concerning this clone itself: What it binds is unknown.

Primers included in the PCR were 60 Vbeta and 13 Jbeta primers. TCRdb's table, derived via immunoSEQ multiplex PCR, lists solely in-frame clones and lacks some. The profile shows about 140,000 clones, 80% of them singletons. Every donor was a healthy person donating bone marrow. The CDR3 is 15 residues long. Germline lookup yields CDR1 SGHRS and CDR2 YFSETQ. The junction had 6 bases not matched to a gene; V was cut back by 4 bases and J by 0 bases. The V call is TRBV5-1, the J call TRBJ2-7, with 8 bases matching TRBD1. The sequence was collected from a man aged 40-49 years in good health and CMV-seronegative. Sequenced material: PBMCs. CDR3 residues: CASSRQQGVSYEQYF. The CDR3 nucleotides are TGCGCCAGCAGCCGACAACAGGGGGTCTCCTACGAGCAGTACTTC.